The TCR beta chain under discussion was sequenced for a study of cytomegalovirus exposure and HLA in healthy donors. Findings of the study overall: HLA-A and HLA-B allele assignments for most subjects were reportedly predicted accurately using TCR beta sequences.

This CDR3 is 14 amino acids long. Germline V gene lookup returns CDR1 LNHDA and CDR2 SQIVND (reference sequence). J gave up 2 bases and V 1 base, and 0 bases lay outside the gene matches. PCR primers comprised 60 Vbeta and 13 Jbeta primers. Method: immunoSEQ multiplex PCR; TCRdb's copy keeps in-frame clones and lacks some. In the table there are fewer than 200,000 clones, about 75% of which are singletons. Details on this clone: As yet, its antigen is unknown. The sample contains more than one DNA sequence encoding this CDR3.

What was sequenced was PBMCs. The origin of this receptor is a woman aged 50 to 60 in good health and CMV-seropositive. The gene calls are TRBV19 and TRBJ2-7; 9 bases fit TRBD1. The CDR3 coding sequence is TGTGCCAGTAGTATAGGACAGGGGGCCTACGAGCAGTACTTC. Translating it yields CASSIGQGAYEQYF.